Presented here are 30 T cell receptor beta chains from one specimen sequenced in a study of graft-versus-host responses after intestinal transplantation. These receptors' antigens are unknown. Clones were sequenced by immunoSEQ multiplex PCR, and TCRdb holds only the in-frame ones, with some missing. Here the sample spans 35,000 to 45,000 clones, nearly 95% being singletons. The material sequenced was unstimulated CD8+ T cells sorted from spleen or lymph node cells, taken before transplant. These receptors were taken from a human donor who was the organ donor for an intestinal transplant.

The J gene is TRBJ2-7, the V gene TRBV7-9; D may match TRBD1 or TRBD2 (5 bases each). The V and J ends lost 6 bases and 3 bases respectively, with 12 bases between them. This CDR3 comprises 13 residues. Germline loops: CDR1 SEHNR, CDR2 FQNEAQ (reference sequence). CDR3 in DNA: TGTGCCAGCAGTTTCGGGGCAGTCTACGAGCAGTACTTC. Protein product: CASSFGAVYEQYF.

The chain is built from TRBV2 and TRBJ2-7, with 16 bases matching TRBD2. J gave up 6 bases and V 6 bases, and 2 bases lay outside the gene matches. Per the germline V gene, CDR1 is SNHLY and CDR2 is FYNNEI. The CDR3 totals 14 residues. The CDR3 loop reads CASSGTSGGAEQYF. The CDR3 nucleotides read TGTGCCAGCAGCGGGACTAGCGGGGGGGCCGAGCAGTACTTC.

The chain is built from TRBV27 and TRBJ2-3, with 7 positions matching TRBD1. After removal of 2 bases from V and 9 bases from J, the junction contained 5 bases not matched to a gene. The CDR3 has 13 amino acids. Per germline, CDR1 MNHEY and CDR2 SMNVEV (reference sequence). The CDR3 here is CASSLGLGGTQYF. The CDR3 DNA sequence: TGTGCCAGCAGTTTAGGCTTAGGGGGCACGCAGTATTTT.

The gene calls are TRBV4-3 and TRBJ1-6; D call uncertain. The CDR3 covers 18 residues. Deletions cut 1 base from V and 5 bases from J, with 18 bases between. Germline loops: CDR1 LGHNA, CDR2 YSLEER. The CDR3 DNA reads as TGCGCCAGCAGCCAAGCGAGGACGCGGATCCCCGATAATTCACCCCTCCACTTT. Encoded protein: CASSQARTRIPDNSPLHF.

The V gene is TRBV4-3, the J gene TRBJ1-2, with D perhaps TRBD1 (6 bases). Deletions cut 4 bases from V and 5 bases from J, with 17 bases between. Germline values: CDR1 LGHNA, CDR2 YSLEER. The length of the CDR3 is 15 residues. The CDR3 DNA is TGCGCCAGCAGCCTAAAAGACAGGAGAGGTTATGGCTACACCTTC. This codes for CASSLKDRRGYGYTF.

The CDR3 loop is CASSFRGSHLTDTQYF. CDR3 sequence (DNA): TGTGCCAGCAGCTTCCGTGGGAGCCACCTAACAGATACGCAGTATTTT. V usage is TRBV5-6 and J usage is TRBJ2-3, with D possibly being TRBD2 (5 bases). Germline values: CDR1 SGHDT, CDR2 YYEEEE. Trimming stripped 2 bases from V and 3 bases from J, with 16 bases between. The CDR3 runs 16 residues.

CDR3 amino acids: CASSPTGGEQFF. In nucleotides, the CDR3 is TGTGCCAGCAGCCCTACAGGGGGTGAGCAGTTCTTC. The chain combines TRBV13 with TRBJ2-1, with 8 bases identical to TRBD1. CDR1 PRHDT and CDR2 FYEKMQ come from the germline V gene (reference sequence). Trimming removed 5 bases from V and 9 bases from J; junction bases left unmatched: 3. The CDR3 consists of 12 residues.

The J gene is TRBJ1-1, the V gene TRBV11-2; no reliable D call. In germline, CDR1 is SGHAT, CDR2 FQNNGV. V gave up 3 bases and J gave up 1 base, with 12 bases separating them. The CDR3 totals 15 residues. The CDR3 DNA follows: TGTGCCAGCAGCTTCCCCTACTCTCCGAACACTGAAGCTTTCTTT. Its protein product is CASSFPYSPNTEAFF. The entire variable domain, with the rest obtained from reference TRBV11-2 and TRBJ1-1, is as follows: EAGVAQSPRYKIIEKRQSVAFWCNPISGHATLYWYQQILGQGPKLLIQFQNNGVVDDSQLPKDRFSAERLKGVDSTLKIQPAKLEDSAVYLCASSFPYSPNTEAFFGQGTRLTVV.

V usage is TRBV9 and J usage is TRBJ1-1, with 7 bases lining up with TRBD1. The germline gives CDR1 SGDLS, CDR2 YYNGEE. This CDR3 has 14 residues. The junction had 6 bases not matched to a gene; V was cut back by 0 bases and J by 7 bases. CDR3 sequence: CASSVGVGGGEAFF. CDR3 DNA: TGTGCCAGCAGCGTAGGAGTAGGGGGCGGTGAAGCTTTCTTT.

The V and J genes are TRBV4-1 and TRBJ2-1; 9 bases line up with TRBD2. V dropped 5 bases and J dropped 7; count of bases not matched to a gene: 6. The CDR3 has 14 amino acids. CDR1 MGHRA and CDR2 YSYEKL come from the germline V gene. The CDR3 region is CASSYLAGGNEQFF. The CDR3 DNA sequence: TGCGCCAGCAGCTACCTCGCGGGGGGGAATGAGCAGTTCTTC.

The chain is built from TRBV4-3 and TRBJ2-1, with no clear D. Trimming pared 0 bases from V and 2 bases from J, leaving 11 bases between. The CDR3 runs 16 residues. Germline CDR1 LGHNA, CDR2 YSLEER. The DNA of the CDR3 is TGCGCCAGCAGCCAAGATCGTAGCTGGGCCTACAATGAGCAGTTCTTC. Encoded protein: CASSQDRSWAYNEQFF.

The rearrangement links TRBV18 to TRBJ1-1, with unresolved D. The CDR3 length is 12 residues. Germline V gene lookup returns CDR1 KGHSH and CDR2 LQKENI. The germline V and J ends were trimmed by 3 bases and 4 bases, with 6 bases remaining between them. The CDR3 here is CASSPSTTEAFF. The CDR3 nucleotides read TGTGCCAGCTCACCCAGTACCACTGAAGCTTTCTTT.

V usage is TRBV11-3 and J usage is TRBJ1-1; the D gene is possibly TRBD1 (6 bases). CDR1 is SGHNT, CDR2 YENEEA, per germline. The CDR3 consists of 14 residues. The ends were cut back, 8 bases at V and 6 bases at J, with 19 bases in the middle. CDR3 residues: CASGPGGFRAEAFF. CDR3 nucleotide sequence: TGTGCCAGCGGCCCCGGGGGCTTTCGGGCTGAAGCTTTCTTT.

The chain links TRBV6-1 to TRBJ1-5; D ambiguous. Deletions cut 2 bases from V and 1 base from J, with 12 bases between. The length of the CDR3 is 16 residues. Germline V gene data show CDR1 as MNHNS and CDR2 as SASEGT. CDR3 sequence reads: CASSEFGVRSNQPQHF. DNA of the CDR3: TGTGCCAGCAGTGAATTTGGGGTTAGGAGCAATCAGCCCCAGCATTTT.

The chain is built from TRBV5-4 and TRBJ1-2, with TRBD1 as a possible D gene (6 bases). The germline V gene has CDR1 SGHNT and CDR2 YYREEE (reference sequence). V lost 0 bases, J lost 4 bases, and 10 bases lay in between. The CDR3 is 14 amino acids. The CDR3 spells CASSLGGAAYGYTF. In DNA form, the CDR3 reads TGTGCCAGCAGCTTGGGGGGGGCCGCCTATGGCTACACCTTC.

This chain connects TRBV28 to TRBJ1-2, with a tentative D call TRBD1 (5 bases). The germline V and J ends were trimmed by 1 base and 4 bases, with 16 bases remaining between them. The CDR3 is made up of 16 amino acids. Per germline, CDR1 MDHEN and CDR2 SYDVKM. CDR3 DNA sequence: TGTGCCAGCAGTTTATTGTCGGGGACCGGAACCTATGGCTACACCTTC. This sequence encodes CASSLLSGTGTYGYTF.

CDR3 sequence (DNA): TGTGCCAGCAGCGGTGGGACCGCACTACGCAACACCATATATTTT. This gives the protein CASSGGTALRNTIYF. This sequence joins TRBV7-2 and TRBJ1-3; tentative D call: TRBD1 (5 bases). Trimming left V 5 bases short and J 7 bases short, with 18 bases between. Germline V gene data show CDR1 as SGHTA and CDR2 as FQGNSA. The CDR3 extends over 15 amino acids.

This CDR3 is CASSPAALDYGYTF. CDR3 DNA sequence: TGTGCCAGCAGTCCTGCCGCATTGGACTATGGCTACACCTTC. The V call is TRBV6-6, the J call TRBJ1-2; D is unclear. Per the germline V gene, CDR1 is MNHNY and CDR2 is SVGAGI (reference sequence). The CDR3 contains 14 residues. Deletions cut 5 bases from V and 3 bases from J, with 13 bases between.

This chain connects TRBV5-1 to TRBJ2-1, with D possibly TRBD1 on 6 matching bases. With 4 bases removed from V and 7 bases from J, the gap between germline ends came to 15 bases. Germline V gives CDR1 SGHRS, CDR2 YFSETQ. This CDR3 is 14 amino acids long. CDR3 bases: TGCGCCAGCAGCCCACGAAGGGGGTGGAATGAGCAGTTCTTC. Its translation is CASSPRRGWNEQFF.

The rearrangement joins TRBV4-3 to TRBJ2-1; D not certain. Trimming removed 0 bases at V and 8 bases at J, with 14 bases between. CDR1 and CDR2 from the germline V gene are LGHNA and YSLEER. CDR3 length: 15 residues. The DNA for the CDR3 is TGCGCCAGCAGCCAAGATTCCCGCCTCGTCCATGAGCAGTTCTTC. Translated, it gives CASSQDSRLVHEQFF.

The V gene is TRBV23-1, the J gene TRBJ2-2, with 8 positions matching TRBD1. TRBV23-1 is recorded as an ORF, its role being uncertain. This CDR3 is 16 amino acids long. V lost 0 bases and J lost 5; bases outside the gene matches: 5. The CDR3 DNA reads as TGCGCCAGCAGTCAATCGCGGACAGGGTGGACCGGGGAGCTGTTTTTT. Amino acid sequence: CASSQSRTGWTGELFF.

The V gene is TRBV4-3, the J gene TRBJ2-7; D gene unclear. Germline loops: CDR1 LGHNA, CDR2 YSLEER. The CDR3 has 15 amino acids. Trimming took off 0 bases at V and 0 bases at J, with 9 bases between the two ends. The CDR3 reads CASSQETESSYEQYF. The DNA for the CDR3 is TGCGCCAGCAGCCAAGAAACGGAGAGCTCCTACGAGCAGTACTTC.

This chain joins TRBV2 and TRBJ2-3, with 7 nucleotides matching TRBD1. J lost 0 bases, V lost 11 bases, and 11 bases had no gene match. CDR1 is SNHLY and CDR2 is FYNNEI in the germline V gene. The length of the CDR3 is 15 residues. CDR3 in DNA: TGTGCCTTGAGAGAGGGGGCCGTGAGCACAGATACGCAGTATTTT. Amino acid sequence: CALREGAVSTDTQYF.

With respect to this clone: A read error may produce the germline difference seen at one junction end. This chain connects TRBV7-7 to TRBJ2-3; D tentatively fits TRBD1 or TRBD2 (5 bases each). The V gene's germline CDR1 is SSHAT and CDR2 FNYEAQ (reference sequence). The CDR3 covers 13 residues. The CDR3 DNA follows: TGTGCTAGCAGCTCATCGAGGGGAGATACGCAGTATTTT. As protein: CASSSSRGDTQYF.

The J gene is TRBJ2-7, the V gene TRBV7-9; D is perhaps TRBD2 (6 bases). The CDR3 has 13 residues. Trimming pared 4 bases from V and 1 base from J, leaving 8 bases between. Per the germline V gene, CDR1 is SEHNR and CDR2 is FQNEAQ (reference sequence). The CDR3 nucleotides read TGTGCCAGCAGCTCCCGGGGGTCCTACGAGCAGTACTTC. Protein: CASSSRGSYEQYF.

The CDR3 coding sequence is TGTGCCAGCAGTCCCCGGACAGGAGGCTACACCTTC. It encodes CASSPRTGGYTF. The rearrangement links TRBV2 to TRBJ1-2, with 7 bases aligning to TRBD1. Unmatched junction bases numbered 5, after V lost 5 bases and J lost 8 bases. Germline V lookup: CDR1 SNHLY, CDR2 FYNNEI. The CDR3 runs 12 residues.

The CDR3 coding sequence is TGTGCCAGCAGCCCAGTGGGTGTCTCCTACGAGCAGTACTTC. This translates into CASSPVGVSYEQYF. The V and J genes are TRBV6-6 and TRBJ2-7; D is ambiguous. The ends were cut back, 6 bases at V and 0 bases at J, with 12 bases in the middle. This CDR3 comprises 14 residues. Germline CDR1 MNHNY, CDR2 SVGAGI (reference sequence).

The chain uses TRBV7-2 and TRBJ2-1; D unresolved. V lost 2 bases and J lost 8, with 10 bases in between. This CDR3 spans 13 amino acids. The germline CDR1 and CDR2 sequences are SGHTA and FQGNSA. CDR3 DNA sequence: TGTGCCAGCAGCTTATGGGCAGAGTATGAGCAGTTCTTC. Its translation: CASSLWAEYEQFF.

This rearrangement joins TRBV6-5 to TRBJ2-7; the match to TRBD2 covers 8 bases. The germline V gene has CDR1 MNHEY and CDR2 SVGAGI. The V segment lost 6 bases and the J segment 3 bases; nucleotides outside the gene matches: 10. This CDR3 contains 15 residues. Written as DNA, the CDR3 is TGTGCCAGCAGACCGGGGGGGGAACTGTTCTACGAGCAGTACTTC. Protein: CASRPGGELFYEQYF.

The J gene is TRBJ1-6, the V gene TRBV2; 8 nucleotides agree with TRBD1. This CDR3 comprises 15 residues. J was trimmed by 10 bases and V by 3 bases; bases with no gene match: 8. The germline V gene has CDR1 SNHLY and CDR2 FYNNEI. CDR3 nucleotides: TGTGCCAGCAGTGAGGTCAGGGGGCTTGGGTCACCCCTCCACTTT. The encoded protein is CASSEVRGLGSPLHF. Full variable domain (rest looked up from reference TRBV2 and TRBJ1-6): EPEVTQTPSHQVTQMGQEVILRCVPISNHLYFYWYRQILGQKVEFLVSFYNNEISEKSEIFDDQFSVERPDGSNFTLKIRSTKLEDSAMYFCASSEVRGLGSPLHFGNGTRLTVT.